This TCR beta chain was recovered during a study of CD8+ T cells in alopecia areata. Sequencing used cDNA as its template, made by extracting RNA and reverse transcribing it. Assay: immunoSEQ multiplex PCR; the TCRdb copy retains only in-frame clones and omits some. The repertoire has approximately 200,000 clones, around 56% of them found once; the top ten carry less than 4%. Treatment specified: oral pan-JAK inhibitor, 5-10 mg twice daily. As concerns this clone: This sample also contains other DNA sequences that code for the same CDR3.

Sample: CD4+ T cells sorted from blood, taken at week 4, from a patient treated with tofacitinib. The sequence derives from a human donor with alopecia areata.

This CDR3 reads CSVADTNYGYTF. The CDR3, as DNA: TGCAGCGTTGCTGATACTAACTATGGCTACACCTTC. V gene TRBV29-1 combines with J gene TRBJ1-2; no firm D call. This CDR3 has 12 residues. CDR1 is SQVTM, CDR2 ANQGSEA, per germline. V was pared by 4 bases and J by 0 bases, with 6 bases between.